These 18 T cell receptor beta chains were all obtained from the same sample, sequenced in a study of a mutant IDH1 vaccine in newly diagnosed glioma. TCRdb's table, derived via immunoSEQ multiplex PCR, lists solely in-frame clones and lacks some. The repertoire consists of about 88,000 clones, with over 75% occurring once and the leading ten covering around 5.2%. Time point described: baseline, week 1 (first vaccination visit). The treatment here: pre-vaccination baseline after standard-of-care therapy. The sample was PBMCs, taken from a glioma patient treated with radiotherapy, temozolomide or both. Every receptor here comes from a man aged 40-50 years with glioma. Some clones in this sample may be carry-over from other donors' samples.

This clone appeared a single time. This sequence joins TRBV7-3 and TRBJ1-1; D may be TRBD1 (5 bases). Deletions cut 1 base from V and 8 bases from J, with 14 bases between. This CDR3 region has 14 residues. Germline loops: CDR1 SGHTA, CDR2 FQGTGA. The chain's CDR3 is CASSLNTGTEEAFF. Written as DNA, the CDR3 is TGTGCCAGCAGCTTAAACACCGGGACGGAAGAAGCTTTCTTT.

The chain recombines TRBV19 with TRBJ1-1, with D possibly being TRBD1 (5 bases). This CDR3 is built from 14 residues. V lost 7 bases to trimming and J lost 1 base, with 13 bases between them. The V gene's germline CDR1 is LNHDA and CDR2 SQIVND (reference sequence). CDR3 region: CASTHPTENTEAFF. Here the CDR3 DNA reads TGTGCCAGTACCCACCCGACAGAGAACACTGAAGCTTTCTTT.

J is TRBJ1-5 and V is TRBV5-6; possibly TRBD1 for D (6 bases). Germline V gene lookup returns CDR1 SGHDT and CDR2 YYEEEE. Trimming removed 5 bases from V and 4 bases from J, with 19 bases in between. CDR3 length: 16 residues. CDR3 residues: CASRKQDSGANQPQHF. CDR3 DNA sequence: TGTGCCAGCAGAAAACAGGACAGCGGGGCAAATCAGCCCCAGCATTTT.

The chain uses TRBV19 and TRBJ2-7, with 9 bases fitting TRBD1. V lost 3 bases and J lost 6; bases outside the gene matches: 12. The CDR3 has 16 amino acids. Germline CDR1 is LNHDA and CDR2 is SQIVND (reference sequence). CDR3 nucleotide sequence: TGTGCCAGTAGTATCCGAACGGGACAGGGAACTCGCGAGCAGTACTTC. Encoded protein: CASSIRTGQGTREQYF. Full variable domain (outside the CDR3, taken from reference TRBV19 and TRBJ2-7): DGGITQSPKYLFRKEGQNVTLSCEQNLNHDAMYWYRQDPGQGLRLIYYSQIVNDFQKGDIAEGYSVSREKKESFPLTVTSAQKNPTAFYLCASSIRTGQGTREQYFGPGTRLTVT.

This clone occurred once. The chain uses TRBV27 and TRBJ2-7; no reliable D call. The germline CDR1 and CDR2 sequences are MNHEY and SMNVEV (reference sequence). V dropped 2 bases and J dropped 3 bases, with 8 bases sitting between them. The CDR3 runs to 13 residues. In nucleotides, the CDR3 is TGTGCCAGCAGTTTAGGGTCTGGCTACGAGCAGTACTTC. Amino acids: CASSLGSGYEQYF.

The chain carries TRBV9 and TRBJ2-3; D is unclear. There are 11 residues in the CDR3. Germline V gene data show CDR1 as SGDLS and CDR2 as YYNGEE. The V gene lost 7 bases and the J gene lost 4 bases, with 7 bases spanning the gap. The CDR3 is CASGVPDTQYF. The DNA of the CDR3 is TGTGCCAGCGGTGTTCCAGATACGCAGTATTTT.

This clone has just a few counts. At one of its ends the junction is not consistent with the germline gene, which may arise from a read error. V is TRBV7-9 and J is TRBJ1-1; D gene uncertain. Germline V gene data show CDR1 as SEHNR and CDR2 as FQNEAQ (reference sequence). This CDR3 has 11 amino acids. The CDR3 spells CACRTNTEAFF. DNA for the CDR3: TGTGCCTGCAGGACGAACACTGAAGCTTTCTTT.

V gene TRBV5-1 combines with J gene TRBJ2-2; no clear D gene. CDR3 size: 16 residues. Germline V gene data show CDR1 as SGHRS and CDR2 as YFSETQ. V was trimmed by 4 bases and J by 3 bases, leaving 16 bases between them. The CDR3 reads CASSPLGETDTGELFF. The CDR3 bases are TGCGCCAGCAGCCCCCTTGGGGAAACAGACACCGGGGAGCTGTTTTTT. The full variable domain, rest sourced from reference TRBV5-1 and TRBJ2-2, is KAGVTQTPRYLIKTRGQQVTLSCSPISGHRSVSWYQQTPGQGLQFLFEYFSETQRNKGNFPGRFSGRQFSNSRSEMNVSTLELGDSALYLCASSPLGETDTGELFFGEGSRLTVL.

This clone was counted once. The rearrangement uses TRBV5-1 and TRBJ2-7, with no clear D. Between the trimmed V and J ends, which lost 0 bases and 1 base, there was a span of 8 bases. This CDR3 is built from 14 residues. In germline, CDR1 is SGHRS, CDR2 YFSETQ. The chain's CDR3 is CASSLEPVSYEQYF. The CDR3 region has the DNA TGCGCCAGCAGCTTGGAGCCAGTGTCCTACGAGCAGTACTTC. Variable domain in full (rest from reference TRBV5-1 and TRBJ2-7): KAGVTQTPRYLIKTRGQQVTLSCSPISGHRSVSWYQQTPGQGLQFLFEYFSETQRNKGNFPGRFSGRQFSNSRSEMNVSTLELGDSALYLCASSLEPVSYEQYFGPGTRLTVT.

In this sample, this clone turned up once. This chain connects TRBV4-1 to TRBJ2-3; TRBD2 agrees at 7 bases. The germline V gene has CDR1 MGHRA and CDR2 YSYEKL. The ends lost 1 base at V and 4 bases at J; junction bases unmatched: 5. This CDR3 has 15 amino acids. CDR3 in amino acids: CASSQVGRRSDTQYF. In nucleotides, the CDR3 is TGCGCCAGCAGCCAAGTCGGGAGGCGTTCAGATACGCAGTATTTT.

The J gene is TRBJ2-7, the V gene TRBV7-2; D is tentatively TRBD1 or TRBD2 (5 bases each). CDR1 SGHTA and CDR2 FQGNSA come from the germline V gene. The V gene lost 3 bases and the J gene lost 4 bases, with 13 bases spanning the gap. CDR3 length: 14 residues. The CDR3 region is CASSFGAGSYEQYF. Written as DNA, the CDR3 is TGTGCCAGCAGCTTCGGGGCAGGGTCGTACGAGCAGTACTTC.

On this clone itself: Additional DNA sequences in this sample encode the identical CDR3. The rearrangement links TRBV11-2 to TRBJ1-1; no reliable D call. The CDR3 totals 12 residues. Germline V gene lookup returns CDR1 SGHAT and CDR2 FQNNGV. Trimming pared 3 bases from V and 5 bases from J, leaving 7 bases between. CDR3 sequence reads: CASSFGGTEAFF. In DNA form, the CDR3 reads TGTGCCAGCAGCTTTGGAGGGACTGAAGCTTTCTTT.

For the CDR3, the DNA is TGCGCCAGCAGCCAGCCCGACGGCATTAGCACCGGGGAGCTGTTTTTT. This gives the protein CASSQPDGISTGELFF. V gene TRBV4-1 combines with J gene TRBJ2-2; D uncertain. Looked up from germline, CDR1 is MGHRA and CDR2 is YSYEKL. This CDR3 has 16 amino acids. Deletions cut 3 bases from V and 4 bases from J, with 15 bases between.

The chain uses TRBV6-1 and TRBJ1-2; D gene ambiguous. The V gene lost 2 bases and the J gene lost 6 bases, with 7 bases spanning the gap. Germline CDR1 MNHNS, CDR2 SASEGT. This CDR3 contains 12 residues. CDR3 sequence (DNA): TGTGCCAGCAGTGAAAGGTGGGATGGCTACACCTTC. Translation gives CASSERWDGYTF.

By frequency in the sample, this clone is medium-sized. V gene TRBV2 combines with J gene TRBJ1-1; D is undetermined. CDR1 SNHLY and CDR2 FYNNEI come from the germline V gene. The CDR3 is 12 amino acids. Trimming pared 10 bases from V and 5 bases from J, leaving 14 bases between. CDR3 amino acids: CAISEWRTEAFF. CDR3 nucleotides: TGTGCCATCTCGGAGTGGAGGACTGAAGCTTTCTTT.

The chain links TRBV4-1 to TRBJ2-7, with no clear D. The CDR3 extends over 16 amino acids. Trimming stripped 0 bases from V and 0 bases from J, with 12 bases between. From germline, CDR1 is MGHRA and CDR2 YSYEKL. The CDR3 region has the DNA TGCGCCAGCAGCCAAGAAGTTTCGGTACCCTCCTACGAGCAGTACTTC. Amino acid sequence: CASSQEVSVPSYEQYF.

The V gene is TRBV19, the J gene TRBJ2-2, with D uncertain. CDR3 length: 14 residues. In germline, CDR1 is LNHDA, CDR2 SQIVND (reference sequence). V lost 3 bases, J lost 5 bases, and 10 bases lay in between. CDR3: CASSILGGTGELFF. The DNA of the CDR3 is TGTGCCAGTAGTATCCTGGGTGGGACCGGGGAGCTGTTTTTT. The full variable domain, completed using reference TRBV19 and TRBJ2-2, is DGGITQSPKYLFRKEGQNVTLSCEQNLNHDAMYWYRQDPGQGLRLIYYSQIVNDFQKGDIAEGYSVSREKKESFPLTVTSAQKNPTAFYLCASSILGGTGELFFGEGSRLTVL.

The chain is built from TRBV6-5 and TRBJ1-2; D remains ambiguous. Germline V gives CDR1 MNHEY, CDR2 SVGAGI. The ends were cut back, 2 bases at V and 2 bases at J, with 9 bases in the middle. The CDR3 totals 14 residues. The CDR3 spells CASSYEGGNYGYTF. The CDR3 bases are TGTGCCAGCAGTTACGAGGGAGGGAACTATGGCTACACCTTC.